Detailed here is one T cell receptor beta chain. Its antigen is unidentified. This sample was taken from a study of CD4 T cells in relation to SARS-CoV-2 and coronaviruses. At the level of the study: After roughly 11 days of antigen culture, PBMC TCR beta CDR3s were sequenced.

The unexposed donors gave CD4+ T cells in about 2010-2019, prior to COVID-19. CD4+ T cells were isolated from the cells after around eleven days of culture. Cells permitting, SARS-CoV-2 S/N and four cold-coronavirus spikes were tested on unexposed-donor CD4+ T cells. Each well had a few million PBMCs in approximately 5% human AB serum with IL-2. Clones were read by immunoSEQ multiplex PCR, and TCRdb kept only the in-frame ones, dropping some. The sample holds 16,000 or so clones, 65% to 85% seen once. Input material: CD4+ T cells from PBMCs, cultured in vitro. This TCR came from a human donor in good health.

The CDR3 is CASSQDSTRNQPQHF. In DNA form, the CDR3 reads TGTGCCAGCAGCCAAGATTCTACGCGCAATCAGCCCCAGCATTTT. This chain links TRBV3-1 (or the pseudogene TRBV3-2) with TRBJ1-5, with no clear D. Germline V gene sequence: CDR1 LGHDT, CDR2 YNNKEL (reference sequence). Trimming cost V 0 bases and J 2 bases, with 8 bases left between them. The CDR3 covers 15 residues.